One sample yielded the 26 T cell receptor beta chains listed below, sequenced in a study of OX40 agonist ivuxolimab in advanced cancers. Profiling relied on immunoSEQ multiplex PCR, and the TCRdb table lists in-frame clones only, not all of them. Here the sample spans under 95,000 clones, around nine tenths being singletons. The sample was CD4+ or CD8+ T cells sorted from blood, taken in a trial of the OX40 agonist ivuxolimab. Receptors were obtained from an adult with an advanced solid tumor such as melanoma, head and neck, liver or kidney cancer.

This clone was detected once. The chain links TRBV28 to TRBJ1-3; 8 positions agree with TRBD1. The CDR3 has 15 residues. The germline gives CDR1 MDHEN, CDR2 SYDVKM. Unmatched junction bases numbered 7, after V lost 5 bases and J lost 4 bases. CDR3 residues: CASSPWTGTGNTIYF. CDR3 nucleotides: TGTGCCAGCAGTCCCTGGACAGGGACAGGAAACACCATATATTTT.

CDR3 residues: CASSAMQNPGGTDTQYF. The CDR3 nucleotides read TGTGCCAGCTCAGCCATGCAGAATCCGGGCGGGACAGATACGCAGTATTTT. This chain joins TRBV18 and TRBJ2-3, with D possibly TRBD2 on 5 matching bases. Trimming took 5 bases from V and 3 from J, leaving 21 bases between them. The germline CDR1 and CDR2 sequences are KGHSH and LQKENI. This CDR3 has 17 amino acids.

V and J are TRBV29-1 and TRBJ2-7; unclear D gene. Trimming took off 2 bases at V and 5 bases at J, with 10 bases between the two ends. The germline V gene has CDR1 SQVTM and CDR2 ANQGSEA. The CDR3 extends over 12 amino acids. CDR3 sequence: CSVEIGSHEQYF. CDR3 in DNA: TGCAGCGTTGAAATAGGGTCCCACGAGCAGTACTTC.

V is TRBV19 and J is TRBJ2-2; 8 bases line up with TRBD2. There are 15 residues in the CDR3. The V segment lost 7 bases and the J segment 4 bases; nucleotides outside the gene matches: 8. The germline V gene encodes CDR1 LNHDA and CDR2 SQIVND (reference sequence). The CDR3 is CASNLIGGVTGELFF. The CDR3 coding sequence is TGTGCCAGTAACCTCATCGGGGGGGTCACCGGGGAGCTGTTTTTT.

V and J are TRBV9 and TRBJ1-6; D may be TRBD1 (6 bases). CDR3 length equals 13 residues. V was cut by 2 bases and J by 8 bases, with 8 bases left in between. The V gene's germline CDR1 is SGDLS and CDR2 YYNGEE. CDR3 nucleotides: TGTGCCAGCAGCGTGGACAGTTATTCACCCCTCCACTTT. This encodes CASSVDSYSPLHF.

The genes are TRBV30 and TRBJ2-4; 9 positions agree with TRBD1. V lost 0 bases to trimming and J lost 4 bases; unmatched junction nucleotides: 4. There are 15 residues in the CDR3. The germline CDR1 and CDR2 sequences are GTSNPN and SVGIG (reference sequence). CDR3 loop: CAWSVRDRVKNIQYF. The CDR3 DNA follows: TGTGCCTGGAGTGTCAGGGACAGGGTAAAAAACATTCAGTACTTC.

This clone was detected once. The chain joins TRBV27 to TRBJ2-6; D remains unclear. CDR3 length equals 14 residues. V was clipped by 3 bases and J by 2 bases, with 5 bases between them. Germline V lookup: CDR1 MNHEY, CDR2 SMNVEV (reference sequence). CDR3 in amino acids: CASSLGTGANVLTF. CDR3 nucleotide sequence: TGTGCCAGCAGTTTGGGGACTGGGGCCAACGTCCTGACTTTC.

This clone was observed a few times. The genes are TRBV5-6 and TRBJ1-5, with 7 bases aligning to TRBD1. CDR1 is SGHDT, CDR2 YYEEEE, per germline. V dropped 4 bases and J dropped 4; count of bases not matched to a gene: 8. The CDR3 covers 15 residues. The CDR3 DNA sequence: TGTGCCAGCAGCCCCCGGACAGGTCGGAATCAGCCCCAGCATTTT. It specifies CASSPRTGRNQPQHF. Combining the CDR3 with reference TRBV5-6 and TRBJ1-5 gives the whole variable domain DAGVTQSPTHLIKTRGQQVTLRCSPKSGHDTVSWYQQALGQGPQFIFQYYEEEERQRGNFPDRFSGHQFPNYSSELNVNALLLGDSALYLCASSPRTGRNQPQHFGDGTRLSIL.

This chain connects TRBV6-1 to TRBJ1-3, with D unclear. This CDR3 spans 14 amino acids. CDR1 and CDR2 from the germline V gene are MNHNS and SASEGT. V lost 2 bases, J lost 2 bases, and 7 bases lay in between. In nucleotides, the CDR3 is TGTGCCAGCAGTGAAATGGCGGCTGGAAACACCATATATTTT. This translates into CASSEMAAGNTIYF.

The gene calls are TRBV18 and TRBJ2-1; D is undetermined. CDR1 KGHSH and CDR2 LQKENI come from the germline V gene. Trimming took off 6 bases at V and 5 bases at J, with 11 bases between the two ends. CDR3 length: 13 amino acids. CDR3 loop: CASSQSSDNEQFF. CDR3 coding DNA: TGTGCCAGCTCCCAATCTTCGGACAATGAGCAGTTCTTC.

The chain combines TRBV4-2 with TRBJ2-2; D is possibly TRBD1 or TRBD2 (5 bases each). V was clipped by 7 bases and J by 5 bases, with 17 bases between them. Per germline, CDR1 LGHNA and CDR2 YNFKEQ. The CDR3 is made up of 15 amino acids. The CDR3 sequence: CASTRGEGRTGELFF. CDR3 DNA: TGTGCCAGCACAAGGGGAGAGGGCCGAACCGGGGAGCTGTTTTTT.

The V and J genes are TRBV7-2 and TRBJ1-2; D remains ambiguous. Between the trimmed V and J ends, which lost 1 base and 3 bases, there was a span of 9 bases. Germline-derived CDR1 and CDR2 are SGHTA and FQGNSA. The CDR3 extends over 14 amino acids. The CDR3 DNA reads as TGTGCCAGCAGCTTAGTTTCCAGTGACTATGGCTACACCTTC. Amino acid sequence: CASSLVSSDYGYTF.

The rearrangement uses TRBV4-2 and TRBJ1-2; D is possibly TRBD1 (5 bases). The CDR3 contains 14 residues. Deletions cut 4 bases from V and 7 bases from J, with 16 bases between. Per the germline V gene, CDR1 is LGHNA and CDR2 is YNFKEQ. CDR3 sequence: CASSPSRRGSGYTF. The DNA of the CDR3 is TGTGCCAGCAGCCCCAGCCGACGGGGGAGTGGCTACACCTTC.

This clone was recorded only once. This rearrangement joins TRBV18 to TRBJ2-7; 8 bases are shared with TRBD2. After removal of 6 bases from V and 5 bases from J, the junction contained 12 bases not matched to a gene. The germline V gene encodes CDR1 KGHSH and CDR2 LQKENI. The CDR3 loop spans 15 amino acids. The CDR3, as DNA: TGTGCCAGCTCGGCCTCAGCGGGGGTTATAAACGAGCAGTACTTC. Protein sequence: CASSASAGVINEQYF. The complete variable domain, with remaining parts taken from reference TRBV18 and TRBJ2-7, reads NAGVMQNPRHLVRRRGQEARLRCSPMKGHSHVYWYRQLPEEGLKFMVYLQKENIIDESGMPKERFSAEFPKEGPSILRIQQVVRGDSAAYFCASSASAGVINEQYFGPGTRLTVT.

This chain links TRBV6-5 with TRBJ1-2, with a tentative D call TRBD1 (5 bases). V was pared by 5 bases and J by 6 bases, with 19 bases between. CDR1 and CDR2 from the germline V gene are MNHEY and SVGAGI. The CDR3 contains 15 residues. The CDR3, as DNA: TGTGCCAGCAGTGCCCCGGGGGAGTCCCTTAATGGCTACACCTTC. Amino acids: CASSAPGESLNGYTF.

The rearrangement uses TRBV30 and TRBJ1-2, with D hard to call. Germline V gene sequence: CDR1 GTSNPN, CDR2 SVGIG (reference sequence). Deletions cut 0 bases from V and 1 base from J, with 6 bases between. The CDR3 has 13 residues. The CDR3 nucleotides read TGTGCCTGGAGTGTAAGCTTTAACTATGGCTACACCTTC. It yields the protein CAWSVSFNYGYTF.

CDR3 coding DNA: TGTGCCAGCTCAGCTTCGGGAAAACAAGAGACCCAGTACTTC. Its translation: CASSASGKQETQYF. The chain uses TRBV18 and TRBJ2-5; a weak D match, TRBD2 (5 bases). Looked up from germline, CDR1 is KGHSH and CDR2 is LQKENI. This CDR3 spans 14 amino acids. The V end was cut by 5 bases, the J end by 2 bases, with 12 bases between.

This rearrangement joins TRBV4-3 to TRBJ1-2, with a weak D call TRBD1 (5 bases). The CDR3 runs 15 residues. Trimming pared 1 base from V and 0 bases from J, leaving 9 bases between. Per the germline V gene, CDR1 is LGHNA and CDR2 is YSLEER. The CDR3 DNA reads TGCGCCAGCAGCCAAGTAGCAGGGTCTAACTATGGCTACACCTTC. Protein sequence: CASSQVAGSNYGYTF.

J is TRBJ1-1 and V is TRBV2; D unclear. Germline V CDR1 and CDR2: SNHLY, FYNNEI. Trimming cost V 6 bases and J 11 bases, with 10 bases left between them. The CDR3 loop spans 10 amino acids. The CDR3: CASRLEAAFF. The CDR3 region has the DNA TGTGCCAGCAGGCTCGAGGCCGCTTTCTTT.

CDR3 residues: CASSPTGTGGNQPQHF. The CDR3 region has the DNA TGTGCCAGCAGTCCCACCGGGACAGGGGGCAATCAGCCCCAGCATTTT. This chain connects TRBV28 to TRBJ1-5, with 10 bases aligning to TRBD1. The J segment lost 2 bases and the V segment lost 5 bases, leaving 6 bases of the junction unmatched. The CDR3 spans 16 residues. The germline V gene encodes CDR1 MDHEN and CDR2 SYDVKM.

The chain recombines TRBV6-5 with TRBJ2-7; D not resolved. CDR1 and CDR2 from the germline V gene are MNHEY and SVGAGI. The ends were cut back, 3 bases at V and 4 bases at J, with 10 bases in the middle. CDR3 length equals 13 residues. The CDR3 bases are TGTGCCAGCAGTTATCCCCACTCGTACGAGCAGTACTTC. Its protein product is CASSYPHSYEQYF.

The chain employs TRBV2 and TRBJ1-5; D is uncertain. Germline CDR1 and CDR2: SNHLY and FYNNEI. Trimming stripped 5 bases from V and 7 bases from J, with 9 bases between. The CDR3 consists of 12 residues. The chain's CDR3 is CASSLEAQPQHF. The CDR3 nucleotides are TGTGCCAGCAGTTTGGAAGCCCAGCCCCAGCATTTT.

CDR3 in DNA: TGCGCCAGCAGCTTTTTGCAGGGAGGCACCGGGGAGCTGTTTTTT. Its protein product is CASSFLQGGTGELFF. The chain recombines TRBV5-1 with TRBJ2-2; the D gene is possibly TRBD2 (6 bases). Germline CDR1 reads SGHRS; CDR2 reads YFSETQ. V lost 2 bases to trimming and J lost 4 bases, with 12 bases between them. The CDR3 runs 15 residues.

This clone was seen just once. The V gene is TRBV28, the J gene TRBJ2-5; D unclear. The CDR3 runs to 17 residues. Germline-derived CDR1 and CDR2 are MDHEN and SYDVKM. The V end was cut by 4 bases, the J end by 4 bases, with 22 bases between. In nucleotides, the CDR3 is TGTGCCAGCAGTTCGCCATCCGGGCCCAGAGGAGCAGAGACCCAGTACTTC. Translation gives CASSSPSGPRGAETQYF.

The chain uses TRBV4-2 and TRBJ1-1; 9 nucleotides agree with TRBD1. Germline loops: CDR1 LGHNA, CDR2 YNFKEQ. Germline trimming cut 6 bases from V and 5 bases from J; bases unmatched to any gene: 10. This CDR3 has 15 residues. The CDR3 coding sequence is TGTGCCAGCAGTCTTACAGGGGGCGAGAGGACTGAAGCTTTCTTT. Protein sequence: CASSLTGGERTEAFF.

The J gene is TRBJ2-5, the V gene TRBV5-1; D is unresolved. Germline V gene sequence: CDR1 SGHRS, CDR2 YFSETQ. Trimming cost V 4 bases and J 4 bases, with 5 bases left between them. The CDR3 is made up of 11 amino acids. The CDR3 reads CASSHTETQYF. In nucleotides, the CDR3 is TGCGCCAGCAGCCATACAGAGACCCAGTACTTC.